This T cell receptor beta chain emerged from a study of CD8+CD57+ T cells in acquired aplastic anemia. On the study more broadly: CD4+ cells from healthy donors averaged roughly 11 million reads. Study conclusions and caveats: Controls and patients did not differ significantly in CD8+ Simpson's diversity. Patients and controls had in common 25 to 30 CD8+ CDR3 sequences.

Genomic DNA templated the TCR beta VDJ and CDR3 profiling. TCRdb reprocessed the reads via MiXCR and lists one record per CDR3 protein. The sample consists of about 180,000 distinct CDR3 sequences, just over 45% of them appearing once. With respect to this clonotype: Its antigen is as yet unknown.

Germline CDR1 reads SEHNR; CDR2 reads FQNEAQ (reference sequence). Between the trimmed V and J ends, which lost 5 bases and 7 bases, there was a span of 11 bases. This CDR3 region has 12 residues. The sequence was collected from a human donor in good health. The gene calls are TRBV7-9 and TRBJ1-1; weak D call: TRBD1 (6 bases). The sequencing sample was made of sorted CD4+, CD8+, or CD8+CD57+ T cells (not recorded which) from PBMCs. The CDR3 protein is CASSGRTVEAFF. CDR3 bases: TGTGCCAGCAGCGGGCGGACAGTTGAAGCTTTCTTT.